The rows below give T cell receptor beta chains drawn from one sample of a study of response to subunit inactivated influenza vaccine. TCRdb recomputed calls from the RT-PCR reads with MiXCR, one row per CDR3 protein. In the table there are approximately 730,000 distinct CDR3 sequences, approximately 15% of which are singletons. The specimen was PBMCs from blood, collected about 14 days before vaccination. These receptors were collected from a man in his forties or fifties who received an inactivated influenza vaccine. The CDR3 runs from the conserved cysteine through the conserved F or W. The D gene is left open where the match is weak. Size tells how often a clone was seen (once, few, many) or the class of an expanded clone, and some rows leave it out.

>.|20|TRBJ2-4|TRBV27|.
TGTGCCAGCAGTTTATCGATTGCAGGGAGGGGGATGGTGACCAAAAACATTCAGTACTTC
CASSLSIAGRGMVTKNIQYF
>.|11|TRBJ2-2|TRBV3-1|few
TGTGCCAGCAAAAACACCGGGGAGCTGTTTTTT
CASKNTGELFF
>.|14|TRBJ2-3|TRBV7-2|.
TGTGCCAGCAGCCTGCCTCGGACGTCGGATACGCAGTATTTT
CASSLPRTSDTQYF
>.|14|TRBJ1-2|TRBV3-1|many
TGTGCCAGCAGCCAAGGCAATGGATTCTATGGCTACACCTTC
CASSQGNGFYGYTF
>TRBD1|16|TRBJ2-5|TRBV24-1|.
TGTGCCACCAGTGATACCGGGACAGGGAATCGAGAGACCCAGTACTTC
CATSDTGTGNRETQYF
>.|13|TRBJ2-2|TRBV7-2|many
TGTGCCAGCAGCTCGACGAACACCGGGGAGCTGTTTTTT
CASSSTNTGELFF
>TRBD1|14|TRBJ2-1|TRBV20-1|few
TGCAGTGCTAGGTGGACAGGTTGGTACAATGAGCAGTTCTTC
CSARWTGWYNEQFF
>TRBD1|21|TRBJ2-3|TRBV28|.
TGTGCCAGCAGTTTAGTTCTCGGACAGGGGCAACCCCAGCAAAGCACAGATACGCAGTATTTT
CASSLVLGQGQPQQSTDTQYF
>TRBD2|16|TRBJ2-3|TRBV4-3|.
TGCGCCAGCAGCCCCCGGACTAGAGTTAGCACAGATACGCAGTATTTT
CASSPRTRVSTDTQYF
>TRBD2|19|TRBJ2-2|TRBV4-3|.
TGCGCCAGCAGCCAAGATGGAACTAGCGGGGGGATGAACACCGGGGAGCTGTTTTTT
CASSQDGTSGGMNTGELFF
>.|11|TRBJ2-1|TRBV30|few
TGTGCCTGGAGTGTATCTTATGAGCAGTTCTTC
CAWSVSYEQFF
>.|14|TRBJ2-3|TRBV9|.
TGTGCCAGCAGCGTAGGGAAAGTGACAGATACGCAGTATTTT
CASSVGKVTDTQYF
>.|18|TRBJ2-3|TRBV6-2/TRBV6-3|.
TGTGCCAGCAGTACCCACCGGGGGCTCCTCCACCTCACAGATACGCAGTATTTT
CASSTHRGLLHLTDTQYF
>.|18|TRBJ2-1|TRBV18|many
TGTGCCAGCTCACCGACGAAGGGTGTAATGAGCTCCTACAATGAGCAGTTCTTC
CASSPTKGVMSSYNEQFF
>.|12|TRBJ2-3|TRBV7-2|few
TGTGCCAGCAGCTCTTATGGGGATACGCAGTATTTT
CASSSYGDTQYF
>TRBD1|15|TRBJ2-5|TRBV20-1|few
TGCAGTGCTCCCCACCGTCCCAGGGGGTTTGAGACCCAGTACTTC
CSAPHRPRGFETQYF
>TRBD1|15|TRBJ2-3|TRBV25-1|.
TGTGCCAGCAGTGCCCAGGACAGGTACACAGATACGCAGTATTTT
CASSAQDRYTDTQYF
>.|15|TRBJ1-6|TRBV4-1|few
TGCGCCAGCAGCCTCCGACAGGCGATTAATTCACCCCTCCACTTT
CASSLRQAINSPLHF
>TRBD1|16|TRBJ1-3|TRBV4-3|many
TGCGCCAGCAGCCCTGACAGGGCTGGATCTGGAAACACCATATATTTT
CASSPDRAGSGNTIYF
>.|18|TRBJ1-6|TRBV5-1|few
TGCGCCAGCAGCTTGGAGGCTCGGGGAAGCTCCTATAATTCACCCCTCCACTTT
CASSLEARGSSYNSPLHF
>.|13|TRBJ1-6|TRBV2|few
TGTGCCAGCAGTGAACGGGCGGATTCACCCCTCCACTTT
CASSERADSPLHF
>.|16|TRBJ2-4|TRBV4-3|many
TGCGCCAGCAGCCACCAAAGTCGCGGGTCCAAAAACATTCAGTACTTC
CASSHQSRGSKNIQYF
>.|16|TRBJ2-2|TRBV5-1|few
TGCGCCAGCAGCTTGAACGGGGCCCCGAACACCGGGGAGCTGTTTTTT
CASSLNGAPNTGELFF
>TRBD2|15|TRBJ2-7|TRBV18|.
TGTGCCTGCTCACCACGGGGAGGGACGGACAACGAGCAGTACTTC
CACSPRGGTDNEQYF
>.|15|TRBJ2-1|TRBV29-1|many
TGCAGCATCACGATGGGTGTCAGGTGGTACAATGAGCAGTTCTTC
CSITMGVRWYNEQFF
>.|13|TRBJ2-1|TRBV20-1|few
TGCAGTGCTAGCCGCAACATAAACAATGAGCAGTTCTTC
CSASRNINNEQFF
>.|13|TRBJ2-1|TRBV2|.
TGTGCCAGCAGTGATCCCAGGGTAAATGAGCAGTTCTTC
CASSDPRVNEQFF
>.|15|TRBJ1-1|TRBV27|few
TGTGCCAGCAGTACAATAGGGGCTATGAACACTGAAGCTTTCTTT
CASSTIGAMNTEAFF
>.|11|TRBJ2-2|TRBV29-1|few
TGCAGCGTTGGTGACACCGGGGAGCTGTTTTTT
CSVGDTGELFF